This paragraph covers one T cell receptor (beta chain) sequence. This sample is drawn from a study of technical replicates of blood from a handful of donors. The method was immunoSEQ multiplex PCR; TCRdb's version includes in-frame clones alone and lacks a portion of them. The data hold about 13,000 clones, with approximately 83% observed a single time. V shed 5 bases and J 8 bases; nucleotides not matched to a gene: 4. CDR3 length: 14 residues. The germline V gene has CDR1 SGHVS and CDR2 FNYEAQ. This chain connects TRBV7-6 to TRBJ2-1; 12 nucleotides match TRBD2. Sequencing was performed on PBMCs. The receptor's source is a human donor in good health. CDR3 coding DNA: TGTGCCAGCAGCGTAGGACTAGCGGGGTATGAGCAGTTCTTC. Translated, it gives CASSVGLAGYEQFF.